The 12 T cell receptor beta chains presented below share a single source sample, sequenced in a study of T cells in narcolepsy. Generated by immunoSEQ multiplex PCR, the TCRdb table keeps only in-frame clones and is missing some. Of some 29,000 clones in the sample, more than 70% were seen once. What was sequenced was memory (CD45RA-) CD4+ T cells from blood. The receptors here all came from a human donor in good health.

This sequence joins TRBV7-3 and TRBJ1-1; D is ambiguous. Trimming shortened V by 5 bases and J by 1 base, and 8 bases separated the two germline ends. The germline CDR1 and CDR2 sequences are SGHTA and FQGTGA. This CDR3 has 13 amino acids. The CDR3 spells CASSAGRNTEAFF. CDR3 nucleotides: TGTGCCAGCAGCGCCGGACGGAACACTGAAGCTTTCTTT.

The chain has TRBV11-2 and TRBJ1-1; D is unresolved. The CDR3 is 11 residues long. Trimming pared 5 bases from V and 4 bases from J, leaving 5 bases between. Germline V CDR1 and CDR2: SGHAT, FQNNGV. The CDR3 here is CASSPSTEAFF. The CDR3 DNA reads TGTGCCAGCAGCCCAAGCACTGAAGCTTTCTTT.

The rearrangement joins TRBV7-2 to TRBJ1-5, with D tentatively TRBD1 (5 bases). The CDR3 is 15 amino acids. Trimming took 1 base from V and 5 from J, leaving 12 bases between them. In germline, CDR1 is SGHTA, CDR2 FQGNSA. The CDR3 sequence is CASSLVFGGDQPQHF. CDR3 in DNA: TGTGCCAGCAGCTTAGTATTTGGGGGAGATCAGCCCCAGCATTTT.

Here the CDR3 DNA reads TGTGCCAGCAGCGAACCGGGACAGCCTAATGAAAAACTGTTTTTT. Translated, it gives CASSEPGQPNEKLFF. This sequence joins TRBV28 and TRBJ1-4; 7 positions match TRBD1. V lost 6 bases and J lost 3; bases outside the gene matches: 7. The CDR3 loop spans 15 amino acids. CDR1 is MDHEN, CDR2 SYDVKM, per germline.

The V call is TRBV7-2, the J call TRBJ2-1; weak D call: TRBD1 (5 bases). The CDR3 runs to 14 residues. CDR1 SGHTA and CDR2 FQGNSA come from the germline V gene. The V and J ends lost 2 bases and 1 base respectively, with 6 bases between them. The CDR3 bases are TGTGCCAGCAGCTTAAGGGGTTCCTACAATGAGCAGTTCTTC. Translated: CASSLRGSYNEQFF.

The rearrangement links TRBV6-1 to TRBJ2-5, with a tentative D call TRBD1 (5 bases). Looked up from germline, CDR1 is MNHNS and CDR2 is SASEGT. Trimming pared 4 bases from V and 0 bases from J, leaving 9 bases between. The CDR3 contains 14 residues. The CDR3 spells CASSGTLDQETQYF. CDR3 DNA sequence: TGTGCCAGCAGTGGGACATTGGACCAAGAGACCCAGTACTTC.

V is TRBV19 and J is TRBJ1-5; 9 bases fit TRBD1. The V gene's germline CDR1 is LNHDA and CDR2 SQIVND (reference sequence). Trimming removed 10 bases from V and 7 bases from J; junction bases left unmatched: 29. This CDR3 is 20 amino acids long. CDR3 coding DNA: TGTGCCACCTCAAGCGAGACACCGGGCACAGGGGGCATCAGGAGGCAGCCCCAGCATTTT. It specifies CATSSETPGTGGIRRQPQHF.

The chain recombines TRBV19 with TRBJ1-4, with a weak D call TRBD1 (5 bases). Germline-derived CDR1 and CDR2 are LNHDA and SQIVND (reference sequence). Trimming pared 4 bases from V and 3 bases from J, leaving 6 bases between. The CDR3 covers 13 residues. The CDR3 bases are TGTGCCAGTAGTAGGGGCCCTAATGAAAAACTGTTTTTT. Protein sequence: CASSRGPNEKLFF.

This clone was seen once. The chain is built from TRBV29-1 and TRBJ1-5; 9 bases match TRBD1. This CDR3 has 14 residues. With V trimmed by 4 bases and J by 5 bases, 6 bases remained unmatched. The V gene's germline CDR1 is SQVTM and CDR2 ANQGSEA. CDR3 amino acids: CSVAGTGSDQPQHF. The CDR3 DNA sequence: TGCAGCGTTGCCGGGACAGGGTCCGATCAGCCCCAGCATTTT.

Here the CDR3 reads CASSYGQGHFTNSPLHF. The CDR3 DNA is TGCGCCAGCAGCTACGGACAGGGGCACTTCACTAATTCACCCCTCCACTTT. The genes are TRBV5-1 and TRBJ1-6, with 9 bases identical to TRBD1. Trimming took 3 bases from V and 6 from J; bases not matched to a gene: 10. From germline, CDR1 is SGHRS and CDR2 YFSETQ. CDR3 length: 17 amino acids.

The chain employs TRBV5-1 and TRBJ2-7; TRBD1 matches at 9 bases. The CDR3 sequence is 14 residues long. The germline V gene encodes CDR1 SGHRS and CDR2 YFSETQ. V was pared by 0 bases and J by 5 bases, with 3 bases of the junction left unmatched. CDR3 sequence reads: CASSLGGQGNEQYF. In DNA, the CDR3 is TGCGCCAGCAGCTTGGGAGGACAGGGGAACGAGCAGTACTTC.

The chain has TRBV2 and TRBJ1-1; a weak D match, TRBD1 (5 bases). Germline V gives CDR1 SNHLY, CDR2 FYNNEI. This CDR3 has 12 residues. The V end lost 8 bases, the J end lost 8 bases, and 15 bases lay between the germline ends. CDR3 loop: CASSEAGREAFF. For the CDR3, the DNA is TGTGCCAGCTCCGAGGCGGGGCGGGAAGCTTTCTTT.